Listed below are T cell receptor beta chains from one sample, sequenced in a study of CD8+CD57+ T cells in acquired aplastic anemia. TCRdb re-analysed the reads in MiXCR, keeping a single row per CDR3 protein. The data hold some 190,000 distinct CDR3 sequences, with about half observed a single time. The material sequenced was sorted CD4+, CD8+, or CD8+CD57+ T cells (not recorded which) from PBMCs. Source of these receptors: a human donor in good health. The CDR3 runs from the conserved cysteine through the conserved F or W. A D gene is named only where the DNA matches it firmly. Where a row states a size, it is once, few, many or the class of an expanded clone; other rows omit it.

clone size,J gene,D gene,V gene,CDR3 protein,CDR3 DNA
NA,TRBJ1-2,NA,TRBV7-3,CASSVGQGDGYTF,TGTGCCAGCAGCGTAGGGCAGGGAGATGGCTACACCTTC
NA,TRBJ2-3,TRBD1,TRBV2,CASSEAGQGIKRYTDTQYF,TGTGCCAGCAGTGAAGCAGGACAGGGGATAAAGCGGTACACAGATACGCAGTATTTT
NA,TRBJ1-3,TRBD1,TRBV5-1,CASSWGQGTDKDTIYF,TGCGCCAGCAGCTGGGGACAGGGTACGGATAAAGACACCATATATTTT
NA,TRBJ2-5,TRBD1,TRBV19,CASSTRDSRTQYF,TGTGCCAGTAGTACGAGGGACAGCCGGACCCAGTACTTC
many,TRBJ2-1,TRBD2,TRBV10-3,CAISELGTSGSYNEQFF,TGTGCCATCAGTGAGTTAGGGACTAGCGGGAGCTACAATGAGCAGTTCTTC
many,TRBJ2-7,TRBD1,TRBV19,CASRDRGSYEQYF,TGTGCCAGCCGGGACAGGGGTTCCTACGAGCAGTACTTC
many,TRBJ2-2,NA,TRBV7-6,CASSLGMGNTGELFF,TGTGCCAGCAGCTTAGGGATGGGTAACACCGGGGAGCTGTTTTTT
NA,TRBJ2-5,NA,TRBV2,CASSRTGTAETQYF,TGTGCCAGCAGTAGAACAGGGACGGCGGAGACCCAGTACTTC
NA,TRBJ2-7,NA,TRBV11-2,CASSPKRWDTISYEQYF,TGTGCCAGCAGCCCCAAGAGGTGGGACACAATCTCCTACGAGCAGTACTTC
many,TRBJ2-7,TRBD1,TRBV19,CASSEDRDTYEQYF,TGTGCCAGTAGTGAAGACAGGGACACCTACGAGCAGTACTTC
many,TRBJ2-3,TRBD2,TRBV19,CASSTGLAGGPGTDTQYF,TGTGCCAGTAGTACAGGACTAGCGGGAGGGCCAGGCACAGATACGCAGTATTTT
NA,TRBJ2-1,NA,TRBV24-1,CATSDTDSFSYNEQFF,TGTGCCACCAGTGACACCGACAGTTTCTCCTACAATGAGCAGTTCTTC
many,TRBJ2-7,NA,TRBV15,CATSTGGDLYEQYF,TGTGCCACCAGCACTGGAGGGGACCTCTACGAGCAGTACTTC
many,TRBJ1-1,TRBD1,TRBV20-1,CSARQGQDTEAFF,TGCAGTGCTCGACAGGGGCAAGACACTGAAGCTTTCTTT
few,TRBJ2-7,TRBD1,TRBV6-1,CASSEQGASYEQYF,TGTGCCAGCAGTGAACAGGGGGCAAGCTACGAGCAGTACTTC
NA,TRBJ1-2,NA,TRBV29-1,CSVPTTGGYTF,TGCAGCGTTCCCACCACAGGGGGCTACACCTTC
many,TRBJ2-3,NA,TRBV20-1,CSARGNTDTQYF,TGCAGTGCTAGGGGAAACACAGATACGCAGTATTTT
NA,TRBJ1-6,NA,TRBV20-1,CSARVAVGGLHF,TGCAGTGCTAGAGTGGCAGTTGGAGGCCTCCACTTT
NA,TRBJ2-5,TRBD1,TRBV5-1,CASSPWTGKGETQYF,TGCGCCAGCAGCCCCTGGACAGGGAAGGGAGAGACCCAGTACTTC
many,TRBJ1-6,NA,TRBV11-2,CASSLTGTSYNSPLHF,TGTGCCAGCAGTTTAACCGGGACTTCTTATAATTCACCCCTCCACTTT
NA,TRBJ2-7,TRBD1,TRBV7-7,CASSLGGQGSYEQYF,TGTGCTAGCAGCTTAGGCGGACAGGGATCCTACGAGCAGTACTTC
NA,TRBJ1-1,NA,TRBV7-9,CASSYTGLVLF,TGTGCCAGCAGTTACACAGGACTAGTGCTCTTT
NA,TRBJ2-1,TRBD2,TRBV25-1,CASSGGRSGMGNEQFF,TGTGCCAGCAGTGGTGGTCGAAGCGGGATGGGAAATGAGCAGTTCTTC
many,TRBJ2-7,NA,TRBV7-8,CASSLVRGSSYEQYF,TGTGCCAGCAGCTTAGTCCGGGGATCATCCTACGAGCAGTACTTC
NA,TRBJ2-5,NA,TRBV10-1,CASNREQETQYF,TGCGCCAGCAACAGGGAGCAAGAGACCCAGTACTTC
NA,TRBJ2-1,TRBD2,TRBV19,CARVPGLAGVDEQFF,TGTGCTAGAGTCCCGGGACTAGCGGGAGTCGATGAGCAGTTCTTC
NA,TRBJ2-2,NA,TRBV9,CASERSGELFF,TGTGCCAGCGAACGGTCCGGGGAGCTGTTTTTT
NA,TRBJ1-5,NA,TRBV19,CASSTQGGPQHF,TGTGCCAGTTCGACCCAGGGTGGACCCCAGCATTTT
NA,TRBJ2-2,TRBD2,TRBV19,CASTSGTMNTGELFF,TGTGCCAGTACTAGCGGGACGATGAACACCGGGGAGCTGTTTTTT
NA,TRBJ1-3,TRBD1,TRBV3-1,CASSQGQGHIYF,TGTGCCAGCAGCCAGGGACAGGGTCACATATATTTT
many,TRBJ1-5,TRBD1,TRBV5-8,CASSTDRDQPQHF,TGTGCCAGCAGTACTGACAGGGATCAGCCCCAGCATTTT
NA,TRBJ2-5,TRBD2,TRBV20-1,CSARDGTSPFETQYF,TGCAGTGCTAGAGATGGGACTAGCCCGTTTGAGACCCAGTACTTC
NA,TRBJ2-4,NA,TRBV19,CASSIRSSHIQYF,TGTGCCAGTAGTATACGGAGCTCCCACATTCAGTACTTC
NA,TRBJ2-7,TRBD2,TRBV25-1,CASSVTQGTSGLYEQYF,TGTGCCAGCAGTGTAACCCAGGGCACTAGCGGGCTCTACGAGCAGTACTTC
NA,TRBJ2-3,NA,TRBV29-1,CSVLTRTDTQYF,TGCAGCGTTCTTACACGCACAGATACGCAGTATTTT
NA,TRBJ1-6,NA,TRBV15,CATSRDRQSGPLHF,TGTGCCACCAGCAGAGATAGACAGTCGGGGCCCCTCCACTTT
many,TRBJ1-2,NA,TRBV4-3,CASSGRQASYGYTF,TGCGCCAGCAGCGGAAGACAGGCCTCCTATGGCTACACCTTC
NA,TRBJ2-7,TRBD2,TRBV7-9,CASSPRRGSGRNSYEQYF,TGTGCCAGCAGCCCACGTCGGGGAAGCGGGAGGAACTCCTACGAGCAGTACTTC
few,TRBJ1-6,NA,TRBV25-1,CASNIGGNSPLHF,TGTGCCAGCAACATAGGGGGTAATTCACCCCTCCACTTT
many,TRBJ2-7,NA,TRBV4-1,CASSQVYSLSYEQYF,TGCGCCAGCAGCCAAGTATATAGTCTTTCCTACGAGCAGTACTTC
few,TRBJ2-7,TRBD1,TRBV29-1,CSVERGRGEQYF,TGCAGCGTTGAAAGGGGGCGCGGGGAGCAGTACTTC
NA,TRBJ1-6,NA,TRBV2,CATAGRNSPLHF,TGTGCCACGGCAGGGCGTAATTCACCCCTCCACTTT